Described below is a single T cell receptor (beta chain) sequence and its context. Its antigen is undetermined. Primers: 60 Vbeta forward and 13 Jbeta reverse. Sequenced by immunoSEQ multiplex PCR; TCRdb stores in-frame clones only, minus some. The sample has around 110,000 clones, about 10% seen once. The CDR3 sequence is 16 residues long. From germline, CDR1 is LNHDA and CDR2 SQIVND (reference sequence). Germline trimming cut 3 bases from V and 1 base from J; bases unmatched to any gene: 6. This sample is drawn from a study of cytomegalovirus exposure and HLA in healthy donors. Study conclusions and caveats: Data from an earlier analysis indicated that most TCR beta V segments were productive either about 87% or about 30% of the time. There were some V segments, including TRBV6-2 and TRBV6-3, excluded as indistinguishable.

Sequencing input: PBMCs. The sequence was collected from a man between 25 and 39 years old in good health and CMV-seronegative. The J gene is TRBJ1-3, the V gene TRBV19; TRBD1 matches 7 bases. The CDR3 DNA reads TGTGCCAGTAGTATGGGACAGACTTATTCTGGAAACACCATATATTTT. This sequence encodes CASSMGQTYSGNTIYF.